The rows below give T cell receptor beta chains drawn from one sample of a study of T cell changes during pregnancy in multiple sclerosis. Measured with immunoSEQ multiplex PCR; TCRdb has only the in-frame clones, and not every one. The data contain around 100,000 clones, around 92% of them singletons. Sequencing used peripheral blood, obtained after pregnancy. The receptor source for this set is a female donor with multiple sclerosis, enrolled in a pregnancy study. Each CDR3 is given with its conserved first and last residue. The D gene is left open where the match is weak. Clone sizes are given selectively: once, few, many, or a class where the clone is expanded.

clone size	V gene	J gene	D gene	CDR3 protein	CDR3 DNA
-	TRBV10-3	TRBJ2-1	-	CAITDGHLPGQFF	TGTGCCATCACTGACGGACACTTACCCGGGCAGTTCTTC
-	TRBV5-4	TRBJ1-2	-	CASSFGTANYGYTF	TGTGCCAGCAGCTTCGGTACGGCTAACTATGGCTACACCTTC
-	TRBV7-2	TRBJ2-5	TRBD2	CASSLGFAGEEETQYF	TGTGCCAGCAGCTTAGGCTTCGCGGGGGAGGAAGAGACCCAGTACTTC
-	TRBV7-6	TRBJ1-2	TRBD1	CASSVDRDGGYTF	TGTGCCAGCAGCGTGGACAGGGACGGCGGCTACACCTTC
-	TRBV5-6	TRBJ1-1	-	CASSPDGSLLNTEAFF	TGTGCCAGCAGCCCCGATGGGAGTTTACTAAACACTGAAGCTTTCTTT
-	TRBV19	TRBJ1-2	TRBD1	CASSNPPRTGNGYTF	TGTGCCAGTAGTAACCCACCCCGGACAGGCAATGGCTACACCTTC
-	TRBV29-1	TRBJ2-1	-	CSVEDLGSGSNEQFF	TGCAGCGTTGAAGACCTCGGGAGTGGTAGCAATGAGCAGTTCTTC
-	TRBV6-1	TRBJ1-5	-	CASASGGDQPQHF	TGTGCCAGCGCCTCGGGGGGGGACCAGCCCCAGCATTTT
-	TRBV6-1	TRBJ1-6	TRBD1	CASSEARGLWGTGRSPLHF	TGTGCCAGCAGTGAAGCGAGGGGCTTGTGGGGGACAGGGCGTTCACCCCTCCACTTT
-	TRBV5-5	TRBJ2-1	TRBD2	CASSWKEREGIGNEQFF	TGTGCCAGCAGCTGGAAGGAGCGGGAGGGAATAGGCAATGAGCAGTTCTTC
-	TRBV28	TRBJ1-6	-	CASGIPGFVSPLHF	TGTGCCAGCGGTATCCCGGGATTCGTTTCACCCCTCCACTTT
few	TRBV4-2	TRBJ1-1	TRBD1	CASRLQGFDTEAFF	TGTGCCAGCAGACTACAGGGGTTTGACACTGAAGCTTTCTTT
-	TRBV15	TRBJ1-1	-	CATSTQRRGGTEAFF	TGTGCCACCAGCACCCAAAGGAGGGGTGGCACTGAAGCTTTCTTT
-	TRBV6-5	TRBJ2-7	-	CASSYSAGGQSYEQYF	TGTGCCAGCAGTTACTCGGCCGGAGGACAGTCCTACGAGCAGTACTTC
-	TRBV5-1	TRBJ1-1	TRBD1	CASRRNRGAGTEAFF	TGCGCCAGCAGACGGAACAGGGGTGCGGGCACTGAAGCTTTCTTT
-	TRBV19	TRBJ2-3	TRBD2	CASSRRLAGSDTQYF	TGTGCCAGTAGTCGCCGACTAGCGGGGTCAGATACGCAGTATTTT
-	TRBV27	TRBJ1-4	-	CASSFRGSQDEKLFF	TGTGCCAGCAGTTTTCGGGGGTCCCAGGATGAAAAACTGTTTTTT
-	TRBV28	TRBJ2-3	-	CASSLWGQPNDTQYF	TGTGCCAGCAGTTTATGGGGACAACCGAACGATACGCAGTATTTT
-	TRBV6-6	TRBJ2-5	TRBD2	CASSPTSEETQYF	TGTGCCAGCAGCCCAACTAGCGAGGAGACCCAGTACTTC
-	TRBV29-1	TRBJ1-1	-	CSVVAGARLLNTEAFF	TGCAGCGTTGTAGCGGGGGCCCGACTCCTAAACACTGAAGCTTTCTTT
-	TRBV5-6	TRBJ2-7	TRBD1	CASRPTGFHEQYF	TGTGCCAGCAGACCGACAGGGTTCCACGAGCAGTACTTC
-	TRBV19	TRBJ2-3	TRBD2	CASSMRETLTDTQYF	TGTGCCAGTAGTATGCGGGAGACACTCACAGATACGCAGTATTTT
-	TRBV5-6	TRBJ1-3	TRBD1	CASSFLLQGVGGNTIYF	TGTGCCAGCAGCTTCCTACTTCAGGGGGTTGGTGGAAACACCATATATTTT
once	TRBV7-3	TRBJ1-1	TRBD1	CASSPQTGVYTEAFF	TGTGCCAGCAGCCCGCAGACAGGGGTGTACACTGAAGCTTTCTTT
-	TRBV18	TRBJ1-2	-	CASSPEVIAINYGYTF	TGTGCCAGCTCACCCGAGGTGATAGCGATTAACTATGGCTACACCTTC
once	TRBV29-1	TRBJ1-4	TRBD1	CSVATGATLGGEKLFF	TGCAGCGTTGCGACAGGGGCAACCCTGGGAGGTGAAAAACTGTTTTTT
-	TRBV5-1	TRBJ2-3	TRBD2	CASSSLAGASDTQYF	TGCGCCAGCAGCTCCTTAGCGGGAGCGTCAGATACGCAGTATTTT
-	TRBV5-1	TRBJ1-2	TRBD1	CASSFDRGLDGYTF	TGCGCCAGCAGCTTCGACAGGGGGCTAGACGGCTACACCTTC
few	TRBV10-3	TRBJ1-2	TRBD1	CAISGSRDRRRGYTF	TGTGCCATCAGTGGAAGCCGGGACAGGCGTCGAGGCTACACCTTC
-	TRBV5-1	TRBJ2-1	-	CASSLVQGGVGEQFF	TGCGCCAGCAGCTTGGTGCAGGGGGGTGTCGGTGAGCAGTTCTTC
-	TRBV11-3	TRBJ1-6	-	CASSLGHREVWDSPLHF	TGTGCCAGCAGCTTAGGTCACAGGGAAGTTTGGGATTCACCCCTCCACTTT
-	TRBV27	TRBJ1-4	TRBD1	CASRRGDRGPEKLFF	TGTGCCAGCAGACGGGGGGACAGGGGGCCGGAAAAACTGTTTTTT
once	TRBV7-2	TRBJ2-1	-	CASSLQRSYNEQFF	TGTGCCAGCAGCCTCCAGCGATCCTACAATGAGCAGTTCTTC
-	TRBV4-3	TRBJ2-2	TRBD2	CASSQDGLAGGPPTGELFF	TGCGCCAGCAGCCAAGATGGGCTAGCGGGGGGGCCGCCCACCGGGGAGCTGTTTTTT
-	TRBV11-2	TRBJ2-1	-	CASSLDRLAEQFF	TGTGCCAGCAGCTTAGATCGCCTAGCCGAGCAGTTCTTC
-	TRBV11-3	TRBJ2-1	TRBD2	CASSRGGDYYNEQFF	TGTGCCAGCAGCCGTGGGGGGGACTACTACAATGAGCAGTTCTTC
-	TRBV7-2	TRBJ1-1	-	CASSLYLRGRNTEAFF	TGTGCCAGCAGCTTATACTTGAGGGGGAGGAACACTGAAGCTTTCTTT
-	TRBV7-2	TRBJ1-6	-	CASSPAGSNSPLHF	TGTGCCAGCAGCCCGGCAGGAAGTAATTCACCCCTCCACTTT
-	TRBV27	TRBJ2-7	-	CASSSAWRDQREQYF	TGTGCCAGCAGTTCGGCTTGGCGGGACCAGCGCGAGCAGTACTTC
-	TRBV5-1	TRBJ2-2	-	CASSLRGQADTGELFF	TGCGCCAGCAGCTTACGAGGGCAGGCTGACACCGGGGAGCTGTTTTTT
-	TRBV11-2	TRBJ2-5	TRBD2	CASSSGLAGDKYF	TGTGCCAGCAGCTCGGGACTAGCGGGAGACAAGTACTTC
-	TRBV30	TRBJ1-1	-	CAWHWGVGNTEAFF	TGTGCCTGGCACTGGGGGGTGGGGAACACTGAAGCTTTCTTT
once	TRBV7-2	TRBJ2-7	-	CASSFKYSSYEQYF	TGTGCCAGCAGCTTTAAGTATAGCTCCTACGAGCAGTACTTC
-	TRBV19	TRBJ1-5	TRBD1	CASSSGQGTPPQHF	TGTGCCAGTAGTTCAGGACAGGGCACGCCGCCCCAGCATTTT
-	TRBV21-1	TRBJ2-7	-	CASSKLGRYEQYF	TGTGCCAGCAGCAAACTGGGCAGATACGAGCAGTACTTC
once	TRBV5-1	TRBJ1-1	-	CASSPNTVHYTEAFF	TGCGCCAGCAGCCCCAATACCGTCCACTACACTGAAGCTTTCTTT
-	TRBV4-3	TRBJ1-1	TRBD1	CASSQGQGKMNTEAFF	TGCGCCAGCAGCCAAGGACAGGGGAAAATGAACACTGAAGCTTTCTTT
-	TRBV25-1	TRBJ1-1	TRBD1	CASSEGTGGKAFF	TGTGCCAGCAGTGAAGGGACAGGGGGTAAAGCTTTCTTT